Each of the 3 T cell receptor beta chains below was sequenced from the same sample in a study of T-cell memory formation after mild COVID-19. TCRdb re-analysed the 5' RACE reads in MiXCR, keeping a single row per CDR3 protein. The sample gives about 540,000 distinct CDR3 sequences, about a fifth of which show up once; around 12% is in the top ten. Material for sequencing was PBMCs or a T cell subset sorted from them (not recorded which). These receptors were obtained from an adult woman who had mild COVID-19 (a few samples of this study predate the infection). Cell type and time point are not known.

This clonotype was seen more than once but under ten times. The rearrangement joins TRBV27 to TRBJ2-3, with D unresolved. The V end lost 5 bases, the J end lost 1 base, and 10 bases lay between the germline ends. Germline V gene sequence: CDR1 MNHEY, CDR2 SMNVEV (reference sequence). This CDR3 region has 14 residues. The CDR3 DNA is TGTGCCAGCAGTCGTCGTCTTGGCACAGATACGCAGTATTTT. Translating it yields CASSRRLGTDTQYF.

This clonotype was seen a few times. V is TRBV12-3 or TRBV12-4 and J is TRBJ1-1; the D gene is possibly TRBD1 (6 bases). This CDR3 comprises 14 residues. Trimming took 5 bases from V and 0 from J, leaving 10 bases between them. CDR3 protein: CASSPGHMNTEAFF. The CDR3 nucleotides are TGTGCCAGCAGTCCGGGACACATGAACACTGAAGCTTTCTTT.

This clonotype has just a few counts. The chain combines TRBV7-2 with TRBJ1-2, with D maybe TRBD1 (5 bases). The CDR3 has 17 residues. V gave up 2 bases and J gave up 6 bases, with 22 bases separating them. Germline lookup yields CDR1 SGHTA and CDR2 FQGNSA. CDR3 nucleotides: TGTGCCAGCAGCTTATCGGGGACCTATAAATTCGGCCATGGCTACACCTTC. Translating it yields CASSLSGTYKFGHGYTF.